The 26 T cell receptor beta chains in this list originate from one sample, sequenced in a study of CD8+CD57+ T cells in acquired aplastic anemia. TCR beta VDJ and CDR3 were profiled, and genomic DNA was the template. TCRdb reprocessed the reads via MiXCR and lists one record per CDR3 protein. The profile covers 100,000 to 150,000 distinct CDR3 sequences, with about half appearing a single time and roughly 2.7% taken by the ten largest. The sample was sorted CD4+, CD8+, or CD8+CD57+ T cells (not recorded which) from PBMCs. The receptors here all came from a human donor in good health, serving as a control.

This clonotype was seen more than once but under ten times. A much larger clone differs by one base, so this may be a read error. The J gene is TRBJ2-7, the V gene TRBV6-2 or TRBV6-3; no firm D call. Germline CDR1 is MNHEY and CDR2 is SVGEGT. The CDR3 runs 15 residues. CDR3 loop: CASSPPSRFIDERYF. The CDR3 DNA is TGTGCCAGCAGCCCGCCGTCAAGGTTCATCGACGAGCGGTACTTC.

The gene calls are TRBV29-1 and TRBJ1-1, with D hard to call. V was clipped by 3 bases and J by 2 bases, with 10 bases between them. Germline V gene data show CDR1 as SQVTM and CDR2 as ANQGSEA. The CDR3 contains 13 residues. The CDR3 loop reads CSVENAPNTEAFF. The CDR3 nucleotides are TGCAGCGTTGAGAACGCTCCCAACACTGAAGCTTTCTTT.

This clonotype was observed many times. This rearrangement joins TRBV29-1 to TRBJ1-3; no reliable D call. Trimming took 2 bases from V and 1 from J, leaving 9 bases between them. The CDR3 length is 14 residues. Per germline, CDR1 SQVTM and CDR2 ANQGSEA. CDR3 nucleotide sequence: TGCAGCGTTGAATTCCCAGGTTCTGGAAACACCATATATTTT. This sequence encodes CSVEFPGSGNTIYF.

This clonotype was picked up many times. J is TRBJ2-7 and V is TRBV18; tentative D call: TRBD1 (7 bases). Germline CDR1 is KGHSH and CDR2 is LQKENI. The CDR3 sequence is 14 residues long. V lost 0 bases and J lost 7, with 13 bases in between. The chain's CDR3 is CASSPPPGGMEQYF. The CDR3 DNA follows: TGTGCCAGCTCACCACCCCCAGGGGGGATGGAGCAGTACTTC. Based on the CDR3 plus reference TRBV18 and TRBJ2-7, the full variable domain is NAGVMQNPRHLVRRRGQEARLRCSPMKGHSHVYWYRQLPEEGLKFMVYLQKENIIDESGMPKERFSAEFPKEGPSILRIQQVVRGDSAAYFCASSPPPGGMEQYFGPGTRLTVT.

This clonotype was detected only once. This rearrangement joins TRBV29-1 to TRBJ2-1; D possibly corresponds to TRBD2 (7 bases). The CDR3 totals 13 residues. The germline CDR1 and CDR2 sequences are SQVTM and ANQGSEA. The V gene lost 5 bases and the J gene lost 8 bases, with 16 bases spanning the gap. CDR3 region: CSVPGGGRDEQFF. The DNA of the CDR3 is TGCAGCGTTCCTGGGGGGGGCAGGGATGAGCAGTTCTTC.

V and J are TRBV2 and TRBJ1-2; D gene uncertain. Trimming stripped 2 bases from V and 8 bases from J, with 9 bases between. The CDR3 sequence is 12 residues long. Germline V CDR1 and CDR2: SNHLY, FYNNEI. The CDR3: CASSELSGGYTF. CDR3 sequence (DNA): TGTGCCAGCAGTGAATTGTCGGGAGGCTACACCTTC.

In nucleotides, the CDR3 is TGCAGCGTTGAAGTAAGATATGGCTACACCTTC. It is translated as CSVEVRYGYTF. The chain combines TRBV29-1 with TRBJ1-2; D is uncertain. Looked up from germline, CDR1 is SQVTM and CDR2 is ANQGSEA. CDR3 length: 11 amino acids. Trimming stripped 1 base from V and 5 bases from J, with 5 bases between.

The genes are TRBV29-1 and TRBJ2-3; 15 bases map to TRBD2. CDR3 length: 16 amino acids. V gave up 5 bases and J gave up 2 bases; unmatched junction bases: 5. CDR1 is SQVTM and CDR2 is ANQGSEA in the germline V gene. In nucleotides, the CDR3 is TGCAGCGTTACCCGGACTAGCGGGAGGGCCACAGATACGCAGTATTTT. Protein: CSVTRTSGRATDTQYF.

At least ten counts were recorded for this clonotype. V and J are TRBV6-1 and TRBJ1-6, with D possibly matching TRBD1 (6 bases). Germline CDR1 and CDR2: MNHNS and SASEGT. The CDR3 is 11 residues long. Between the trimmed V and J ends, which lost 10 bases and 10 bases, there was a span of 11 bases. CDR3 in DNA: TGTGCCAACGAAGGGGGGTCACCCCTCCACTTT. Encoded protein: CANEGGSPLHF.

The table lists this clonotype with many counts. The chain couples TRBV7-2 to TRBJ2-5, with TRBD2 identical over 14 bases. The V gene's germline CDR1 is SGHTA and CDR2 FQGNSA. The V gene end was trimmed by 1 base and the J gene end by 2 bases; junction bases not matched to a gene: 9. This CDR3 contains 19 residues. The CDR3 nucleotides read TGTGCCAGCAGCTTAGGACTAGCGGGGGGGAAAGGAGTACAAGAGACCCAGTACTTC. It encodes CASSLGLAGGKGVQETQYF.

This clonotype was found many times. DNA of the CDR3: TGTGCCAGCAGTGAGGAACAGGGCTCCTACGAGCAGTACTTC. It yields the protein CASSEEQGSYEQYF. The rearrangement joins TRBV2 to TRBJ2-7; TRBD1 might be the D (6 bases). The length of the CDR3 is 14 residues. Germline CDR1 SNHLY, CDR2 FYNNEI. Trimming removed 3 bases from V and 0 bases from J, with 9 bases in between.

V gene TRBV7-9 combines with J gene TRBJ2-7; 10 bases line up with TRBD1. In germline, CDR1 is SEHNR, CDR2 FQNEAQ (reference sequence). CDR3 length: 12 residues. V shed 5 bases and J 6 bases; nucleotides not matched to a gene: 1. CDR3 coding DNA: TGTGCCAGCAGCGGGACAGGGGCCGAGCAGTACTTC. Translating gives CASSGTGAEQYF.

This clonotype showed up just a few times. The V and J genes are TRBV2 and TRBJ1-2; 8 nucleotides align to TRBD1. Germline CDR1 reads SNHLY; CDR2 reads FYNNEI. CDR3 length: 11 residues. V lost 6 bases, J lost 10 bases, and 4 bases stayed unmatched. In DNA, the CDR3 is TGTGCCAGCAGCGGACAGGGCTTCTACACCTTC. This gives the protein CASSGQGFYTF.

The chain carries TRBV10-3 and TRBJ1-2; D is possibly TRBD1 (5 bases). With 4 bases removed from V and 3 bases from J, the gap between germline ends came to 12 bases. The CDR3 covers 14 residues. Germline CDR1 is ENHRY and CDR2 is SYGVKD. CDR3 in amino acids: CAISVAGTDYGYTF. CDR3 sequence (DNA): TGTGCCATCAGTGTAGCCGGGACGGACTATGGCTACACCTTC.

V is TRBV11-1 and J is TRBJ1-3, with 8 bases aligning to TRBD1. Trimming removed 5 bases from V and 4 bases from J; junction bases left unmatched: 10. CDR3 length: 16 residues. The V gene's germline CDR1 is SGHAT and CDR2 FQDESV (reference sequence). The CDR3, as DNA: TGTGCCAGCAGCGCACCCGGGACAGGCAACGGAAACACCATATATTTT. Its protein product is CASSAPGTGNGNTIYF.

This clonotype has only one observation. The gene calls are TRBV7-3 and TRBJ2-7, with no clear D. This CDR3 comprises 12 residues. From germline, CDR1 is SGHTA and CDR2 FQGTGA. The V end lost 3 bases, the J end lost 9 bases, and 12 bases lay between the germline ends. CDR3 DNA: TGTGCCAGCAGCTTGAAGGAGTCAGGGCAGTACTTC. Translated: CASSLKESGQYF. Variable domain in full (rest from reference TRBV7-3 and TRBJ2-7): GAGVSQTPSNKVTEKGKYVELRCDPISGHTALYWYRQSLGQGPEFLIYFQGTGAADDSGLPNDRFFAVRPEGSVSTLKIQRTERGDSAVYLCASSLKESGQYFGPGTRLTVT.

With respect to this clonotype: This could be a read error, since a much larger clone is one nucleotide away. The chain couples TRBV6-1 to TRBJ1-5; weak D call: TRBD1 (5 bases). This CDR3 contains 13 residues. In germline, CDR1 is MNHNS, CDR2 SASEGT. CDR3 DNA: TGTGCCAGCACCCCGGACAAGAATCAGCCCCGGCATTTT. This gives the protein CASTPDKNQPRHF.

This clonotype was recorded many times. The chain recombines TRBV6-1 with TRBJ2-3; 10 bases line up with TRBD1. CDR3 length: 16 amino acids. V was pared by 5 bases and J by 1 base, with 6 bases of the junction left unmatched. Germline loops: CDR1 MNHNS, CDR2 SASEGT. CDR3 nucleotide sequence: TGTGCCAGCAGTCGGACAGGGGGTAGGGGCACAGATACGCAGTATTTT. Translated: CASSRTGGRGTDTQYF.

This clonotype showed up many times. This chain uses TRBV20-1 with TRBJ1-5; TRBD1 matches 7 bases. V was pared by 6 bases and J by 6 bases, with 11 bases of the junction left unmatched. CDR1 DFQATT and CDR2 SNEGSKA come from the germline V gene (reference sequence). The CDR3 length is 14 residues. This CDR3 reads CSAILSGGGQPQHF. The CDR3 coding sequence is TGCAGTGCCATCCTATCAGGGGGAGGTCAGCCCCAGCATTTT.

The chain is built from TRBV11-2 and TRBJ1-4, with TRBD1 matching 7 bases. V lost 0 bases, J lost 0 bases, and 10 bases stayed unmatched. The CDR3 runs to 19 residues. Looked up from germline, CDR1 is SGHAT and CDR2 is FQNNGV. CDR3 region: CASSLDPGTVFATNEKLFF. CDR3 DNA sequence: TGTGCCAGCAGCTTAGACCCCGGGACAGTTTTTGCAACTAATGAAAAACTGTTTTTT. Combining the CDR3 with reference TRBV11-2 and TRBJ1-4 gives the whole variable domain EAGVAQSPRYKIIEKRQSVAFWCNPISGHATLYWYQQILGQGPKLLIQFQNNGVVDDSQLPKDRFSAERLKGVDSTLKIQPAKLEDSAVYLCASSLDPGTVFATNEKLFFGSGTQLSVL.

The gene calls are TRBV24-1 and TRBJ2-5, with 8 bases that match TRBD2. CDR3 length: 13 amino acids. Germline CDR1 reads KGHDR; CDR2 reads SFDVKD. Unmatched junction bases numbered 8, after V lost 10 bases and J lost 5 bases. Here the CDR3 reads CATAGGVPETQYF. As DNA, the CDR3 is TGTGCCACTGCCGGGGGGGTACCGGAGACCCAGTACTTC.

This chain links TRBV5-6 with TRBJ2-7; the D gene is possibly TRBD1 (6 bases). V was shortened by 6 bases and J by 4 bases, with 17 bases between the two germline ends. Germline-derived CDR1 and CDR2 are SGHDT and YYEEEE. The CDR3 has 14 residues. DNA for the CDR3: TGTGCCAGCACCTTTACCGGGACACGTTACGAGCAGTACTTC. This translates into CASTFTGTRYEQYF.

This clonotype showed up many times. The rearrangement links TRBV6-1 to TRBJ1-2; 7 positions agree with TRBD1. The CDR3 runs to 17 residues. CDR1 and CDR2 from the germline V gene are MNHNS and SASEGT. V shed 6 bases, J shed 3 bases, and the junction held 16 bases outside the gene matches. CDR3 sequence: CASSLTGAPLRYYGYTF. The DNA of the CDR3 is TGTGCCAGCAGCTTAACAGGGGCCCCACTTCGTTACTATGGCTACACCTTC.

This clonotype was seen at least ten times. The J gene is TRBJ2-7, the V gene TRBV12-3 or TRBV12-4; tentatively, D is TRBD1 or TRBD2 (5 bases each). CDR3 length equals 17 residues. Trimming pared 2 bases from V and 0 bases from J, leaving 17 bases between. CDR3 DNA: TGTGCCAGCAGTTTAAACCGGTGGGGACGCGGCTCCTACGAGCAGTACTTC. It is translated as CASSLNRWGRGSYEQYF.

This clonotype showed up many times. The V gene is TRBV5-5, the J gene TRBJ1-2; D remains unclear. Per germline, CDR1 SGHKS and CDR2 YYEKEE (reference sequence). Deletions cut 2 bases from V and 8 bases from J, with 10 bases between. The CDR3 spans 12 residues. CDR3 nucleotide sequence: TGTGCCAGCAGCTTAGGGTTTTCAGGCTACACCTTC. Its translation: CASSLGFSGYTF.

In its sample, this clonotype was seen many times. The rearrangement uses TRBV20-1 and TRBJ2-1, with 9 bases that match TRBD2. CDR1 is DFQATT, CDR2 SNEGSKA, per germline (reference sequence). This CDR3 is 15 amino acids long. The ends lost 0 bases at V and 5 bases at J; junction bases unmatched: 5. The CDR3 here is CSARERGGFDNEQFF. The CDR3 nucleotides read TGCAGTGCTAGAGAGCGGGGGGGTTTCGACAATGAGCAGTTCTTC.